Following are 14 T cell receptor beta chains from one sample sequenced in a study of identical twins. In TCRdb, the 5' RACE reads were re-called with MiXCR into one record per CDR3 protein. In the table there are approximately 500,000 distinct CDR3 sequences, about 16% of which are singletons. These same data were also listed under a study on yellow fever vaccine responses in identical twins.

The source material was CD4+ T cells sorted from blood. These receptor sequences come from a woman aged 18-29 years in good health.

The chain links TRBV12-3 or TRBV12-4 to TRBJ2-1, with D hard to call. The CDR3 totals 16 residues. The V end lost 6 bases, the J end lost 0 bases, and 15 bases lay between the germline ends. The CDR3, as DNA: TGTGCCAGCAGCCCGATAGTCTTGGGCTCCTACAATGAGCAGTTCTTC. This sequence encodes CASSPIVLGSYNEQFF.

This clonotype was found a few times. The chain is built from TRBV12-3 or TRBV12-4 and TRBJ2-1; 9 bases are a match to TRBD2. The trim removed 5 bases at V and 7 bases at J, leaving 9 bases unmatched. CDR3 length: 15 residues. The CDR3, as DNA: TGTGCCAGCAGTCCCCCCACTAGCGGGCCTAATGAGCAGTTCTTC. It codes for CASSPPTSGPNEQFF.

In DNA, the CDR3 is TGCGCCAGCACGATTAAGGGGAAGGGATGGGGACAGCCCCAGCATTTT. It yields the protein CASTIKGKGWGQPQHF. The rearrangement uses TRBV10-1 and TRBJ1-5; TRBD1 might be the D (5 bases). V was pared by 7 bases and J by 7 bases, with 23 bases between. Germline-derived CDR1 and CDR2 are WNHNN and SYGVQD (reference sequence). The CDR3 has 16 residues.

This clonotype was recorded a few times. The chain links TRBV20-1 to TRBJ2-5; no firm D call. Germline V gene sequence: CDR1 DFQATT, CDR2 SNEGSKA (reference sequence). V lost 5 bases and J 1 base, leaving 17 bases between the germline ends. The CDR3 totals 15 residues. The chain's CDR3 is CSALEIGLIQETQYF. CDR3 nucleotide sequence: TGCAGTGCTCTAGAAATAGGCCTGATCCAAGAGACCCAGTACTTC.

This chain joins TRBV20-1 and TRBJ1-4, with D perhaps matching TRBD1 (5 bases). The germline V gene encodes CDR1 DFQATT and CDR2 SNEGSKA (reference sequence). The CDR3 is made up of 11 amino acids. V gave up 6 bases and J gave up 14 bases, with 16 bases separating them. CDR3 region: CSAIGAPDLFF. The CDR3, as DNA: TGCAGTGCAATAGGGGCTCCGGACCTGTTTTTT.

The genes are TRBV5-1 and TRBJ2-2, with 11 bases matching TRBD1. The germline V gene encodes CDR1 SGHRS and CDR2 YFSETQ. J lost 7 bases, V lost 4 bases, and 6 bases had no gene match. The CDR3 has 15 residues. The CDR3 here is CASSPDRGLNGELFF. The CDR3 nucleotides are TGCGCCAGCAGCCCGGACAGGGGGCTGAACGGGGAGCTGTTTTTT.

This chain links TRBV5-1 with TRBJ2-5, with 8 bases fitting TRBD1. V trimming: 0 bases; J trimming: 5 bases; junction bases outside the gene matches: 6. CDR3 length: 15 residues. Looked up from germline, CDR1 is SGHRS and CDR2 is YFSETQ. The CDR3: CASSLGKDRVETQYF. As DNA, the CDR3 is TGCGCCAGCAGCTTGGGAAAGGACAGGGTGGAGACCCAGTACTTC.

This clonotype was picked up a small number of times. This rearrangement joins TRBV20-1 to TRBJ2-2; TRBD1 or TRBD2 may be the D gene (5 bases each). Trimming shortened V by 2 bases and J by 8 bases, and 15 bases separated the two germline ends. The CDR3 spans 14 residues. Germline-derived CDR1 and CDR2 are DFQATT and SNEGSKA (reference sequence). CDR3 nucleotides: TGCAGTGCTAGATCTAAGGGGACGCTTGGGGAGCTGTTTTTT. This codes for CSARSKGTLGELFF.

The chain has TRBV5-5 and TRBJ2-7; D might be TRBD1 (5 bases). This CDR3 spans 13 amino acids. Germline lookup yields CDR1 SGHKS and CDR2 YYEKEE (reference sequence). The V gene lost 10 bases and the J gene lost 0 bases, with 14 bases spanning the gap. In DNA form, the CDR3 reads TGTGCCTACGCGTGGGGCAGCTCCTACGAGCAGTACGTC. Protein sequence: CAYAWGSSYEQYV.

This clonotype has a handful of counts. DNA of the CDR3: TGTGCCAGCAGTGAATCGGTCGGGGAGACCCAGTACTTC. This translates into CASSESVGETQYF. The gene calls are TRBV6-1 and TRBJ2-5; the D is unclear. Germline CDR1 reads MNHNS; CDR2 reads SASEGT. Trimming took off 2 bases at V and 5 bases at J, with 9 bases between the two ends. The CDR3 runs 13 residues.

This clonotype has just a few counts. The V gene is TRBV6-1, the J gene TRBJ2-2; a weak D match, TRBD1 (6 bases). V lost 6 bases to trimming and J lost 1 base, with 15 bases between them. This CDR3 is built from 16 residues. Germline loops: CDR1 MNHNS, CDR2 SASEGT. The CDR3 loop reads CASRHSTDRNTGELFF. As DNA, the CDR3 is TGTGCCAGCAGGCACAGTACGGACAGGAACACCGGGGAGCTGTTTTTT.

Only a few counts were recorded for this clonotype. V usage is TRBV13 and J usage is TRBJ1-6; no firm D call. Trimming took 1 base from V and 9 from J, leaving 7 bases between them. This CDR3 region has 13 residues. The germline gives CDR1 PRHDT, CDR2 FYEKMQ (reference sequence). For the CDR3, the DNA is TGTGCCAGCAGCTTAGAACGAAGTTCACCCCTCCACTTT. It yields the protein CASSLERSSPLHF.

This clonotype turned up a few times. The CDR3 is CASSYSTSGGTGELFF. The CDR3 DNA is TGTGCCAGCAGTTACTCGACTAGCGGGGGGACCGGGGAGCTGTTTTTT. The gene calls are TRBV6-5 and TRBJ2-2, with 13 positions matching TRBD2. V gave up 0 bases and J gave up 5 bases; unmatched junction bases: 0. Germline V CDR1 and CDR2: MNHEY, SVGAGI. The CDR3 sequence is 16 residues long.

This clonotype appeared a few times. The V gene is TRBV20-1, the J gene TRBJ2-3; the D is unclear. The CDR3 totals 16 residues. The V end lost 3 bases, the J end lost 0 bases, and 16 bases lay between the germline ends. CDR1 is DFQATT and CDR2 is SNEGSKA in the germline V gene (reference sequence). In nucleotides, the CDR3 is TGCAGTGCTAGTGGTCAATTCAGCTCTAGCACAGATACGCAGTATTTT. Translating it yields CSASGQFSSSTDTQYF.